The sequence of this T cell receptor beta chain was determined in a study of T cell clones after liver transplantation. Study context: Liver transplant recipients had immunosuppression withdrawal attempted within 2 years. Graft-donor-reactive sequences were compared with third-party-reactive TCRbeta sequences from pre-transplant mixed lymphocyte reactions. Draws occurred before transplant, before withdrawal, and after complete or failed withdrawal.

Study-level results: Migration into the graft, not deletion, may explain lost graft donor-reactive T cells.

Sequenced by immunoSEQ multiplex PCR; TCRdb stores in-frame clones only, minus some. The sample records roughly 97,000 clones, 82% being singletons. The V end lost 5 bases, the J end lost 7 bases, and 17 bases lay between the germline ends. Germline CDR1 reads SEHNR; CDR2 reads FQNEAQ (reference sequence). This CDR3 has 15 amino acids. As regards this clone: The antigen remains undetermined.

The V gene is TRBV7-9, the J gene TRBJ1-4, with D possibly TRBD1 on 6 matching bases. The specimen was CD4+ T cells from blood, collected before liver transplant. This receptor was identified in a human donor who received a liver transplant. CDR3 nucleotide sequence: TGTGCCAGCAGCCAATCCGACAGGCTGACTGAAAAACTGTTTTTT. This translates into CASSQSDRLTEKLFF.